Below are 4 T cell receptor beta chains sequenced from a single sample in a study of cytomegalovirus exposure and HLA in healthy donors. 60 Vbeta and 13 Jbeta primers were used in PCR. Here immunoSEQ multiplex PCR was the method, and the copy in TCRdb shows in-frame clones only, minus some. The sample contains 160,000 or so clones, about 85% of which appear only once. Sample: PBMCs. These receptors all come from a man aged 50-60 years in good health and CMV-seropositive.

This rearrangement joins TRBV5-1 to TRBJ2-1; 8 bases map to TRBD2. The J segment lost 5 bases and the V segment lost 0 bases, leaving 4 bases of the junction unmatched. Germline loops: CDR1 SGHRS, CDR2 YFSETQ. This CDR3 has 15 residues. The CDR3 region has the DNA TGCGCCAGCAGCTTGGACAGCGGGGGTCACAATGAGCAGTTCTTC. Its translation is CASSLDSGGHNEQFF. Full variable domain (remainder filled in from reference TRBV5-1 and TRBJ2-1): KAGVTQTPRYLIKTRGQQVTLSCSPISGHRSVSWYQQTPGQGLQFLFEYFSETQRNKGNFPGRFSGRQFSNSRSEMNVSTLELGDSALYLCASSLDSGGHNEQFFGPGTRLTVL.

The rearrangement links TRBV15 to TRBJ2-1; TRBD2 matches at 11 bases. Germline V lookup: CDR1 LNHNV, CDR2 YYDKDF (reference sequence). V dropped 3 bases and J dropped 0; count of bases not matched to a gene: 19. The CDR3 runs 22 residues. The CDR3 nucleotides read TGTGCCACCAGCAGGTTGCCCCTGCGGGGACTAGCGGTGATGAGCTCCTACAATGAGCAGTTCTTC. Encoded protein: CATSRLPLRGLAVMSSYNEQFF.

The chain is built from TRBV9 and TRBJ2-1; 11 bases line up with TRBD2. Germline lookup yields CDR1 SGDLS and CDR2 YYNGEE. The CDR3 is 18 residues long. J was trimmed by 2 bases and V by 2 bases; bases with no gene match: 9. CDR3 nucleotides: TGTGCCAGCAGCGTCCATCATAGCGGGAGGGGTACCTACAATGAGCAGTTCTTC. Translating it yields CASSVHHSGRGTYNEQFF. Full variable domain (remainder filled in from reference TRBV9 and TRBJ2-1): DSGVTQTPKHLITATGQRVTLRCSPRSGDLSVYWYQQSLDQGLQFLIQYYNGEERAKGNILERFSAQQFPDLHSELNLSSLELGDSALYFCASSVHHSGRGTYNEQFFGPGTRLTVL.

The chain uses TRBV5-4 and TRBJ2-7; 11 positions agree with TRBD2. Trimming cost V 0 bases and J 0 bases; bases outside gene matches: 8. This CDR3 region has 18 residues. Germline assignment: CDR1 SGHNT and CDR2 YYREEE (reference sequence). CDR3 in DNA: TGTGCCAGCAGCTTGGTGCTACTAGCGGGAGCTACCTCCTACGAGCAGTACTTC. The encoded protein is CASSLVLLAGATSYEQYF.